Listed below are T cell receptor beta chains from one sample, sequenced in a study of blood T cell repertoires in COVID-19. Some clones are missing from TCRdb's copy, which holds only in-frame ones; the method was immunoSEQ multiplex PCR. The sample contains 250,000 to 350,000 clones, over 75% of which appear only once. Sequencing input: PBMCs or T cells enriched from blood (not recorded which). These receptors were taken from a woman aged 18-29 years who had recovered from COVID-19. Each CDR3 is given with its conserved first and last residue. D genes are given only for firm matches. Clone size is stated in some rows and not others, as once, few, many or a class when expanded.

d_gene: TRBD2; abundance: -; v_gene: TRBV3-1/TRBV3-2; j_gene: TRBJ2-5; CDR3aa: CASSPGTSLTFQYF; CDR3nt: TGTGCCAGCAGCCCCGGGACTAGCCTTACGTTCCAGTACTTC
d_gene: -; abundance: -; v_gene: TRBV11-1; j_gene: TRBJ1-1; CDR3aa: CASSPRGGNTEAFF; CDR3nt: TGTGCCAGCAGCCCCCGGGGGGGTAACACTGAAGCTTTCTTT
d_gene: TRBD1; abundance: -; v_gene: TRBV3-1/TRBV3-2; j_gene: TRBJ1-6; CDR3aa: CASSRQGLSSYNSPLHF; CDR3nt: TGTGCCAGCAGCCGACAGGGGTTAAGCTCCTATAATTCACCCCTCCACTTT
d_gene: -; abundance: -; v_gene: TRBV4-1; j_gene: TRBJ1-2; CDR3aa: CASSQDPGDYGYTF; CDR3nt: TGCGCCAGCAGCCAAGATCCGGGGGACTATGGCTACACCTTC
d_gene: TRBD2; abundance: -; v_gene: TRBV27; j_gene: TRBJ2-7; CDR3aa: CASSPGTSGYYEQYF; CDR3nt: TGTGCCAGCAGCCCAGGGACTAGCGGGTACTACGAGCAGTACTTC
d_gene: -; abundance: -; v_gene: TRBV6-1; j_gene: TRBJ1-1; CDR3aa: CASSEEGTRGTEAFF; CDR3nt: TGTGCCAGCAGTGAAGAGGGGACAAGGGGAACTGAAGCTTTCTTT
d_gene: -; abundance: -; v_gene: TRBV2; j_gene: TRBJ2-4; CDR3aa: CASRYDRNIQYF; CDR3nt: TGTGCCAGCAGATATGACAGAAACATTCAGTACTTC
d_gene: -; abundance: -; v_gene: TRBV18; j_gene: TRBJ1-2; CDR3aa: CASSRRGGEGYGYTF; CDR3nt: TGTGCCAGCTCACGTCGTGGAGGCGAGGGCTATGGCTACACCTTC
d_gene: TRBD1; abundance: -; v_gene: TRBV2; j_gene: TRBJ1-3; CDR3aa: CASRDDRDSGNTIYF; CDR3nt: TGTGCCAGCAGGGACGACAGGGACTCAGGAAACACCATATATTTT
d_gene: -; abundance: -; v_gene: TRBV9; j_gene: TRBJ1-1; CDR3aa: CASSGLQGGGTEAFF; CDR3nt: TGTGCCAGCAGCGGATTACAGGGAGGGGGCACTGAAGCTTTCTTT
d_gene: -; abundance: -; v_gene: TRBV12-5; j_gene: TRBJ2-3; CDR3aa: CASGLVVTDTQYF; CDR3nt: TGTGCTAGTGGTTTGGTCGTCACAGATACGCAGTATTTT
d_gene: -; abundance: -; v_gene: TRBV6-6; j_gene: TRBJ1-1; CDR3aa: CASSYYPRGTEAFF; CDR3nt: TGTGCCAGCAGTTATTATCCTAGAGGCACTGAAGCTTTCTTT
d_gene: TRBD2; abundance: -; v_gene: TRBV10-3; j_gene: TRBJ2-7; CDR3aa: CAISESGGANEQYF; CDR3nt: TGTGCCATCAGTGAGAGCGGGGGGGCCAACGAGCAGTACTTC
d_gene: -; abundance: -; v_gene: TRBV6-4; j_gene: TRBJ2-6; CDR3aa: CASSKDWSGANVLTF; CDR3nt: TGTGCCAGCAGTAAGGACTGGTCTGGGGCCAACGTCCTGACTTTC
d_gene: TRBD1; abundance: -; v_gene: TRBV7-9; j_gene: TRBJ1-5; CDR3aa: CASSPGGTNQPQHF; CDR3nt: TGTGCCAGCAGCCCAGGGGGGACGAATCAGCCCCAGCATTTT
d_gene: TRBD1; abundance: -; v_gene: TRBV7-3; j_gene: TRBJ2-5; CDR3aa: CASSINYRGIQETQYF; CDR3nt: TGTGCCAGCAGCATCAATTACAGGGGAATCCAAGAGACCCAGTACTTC
d_gene: TRBD1; abundance: few; v_gene: TRBV19; j_gene: TRBJ1-2; CDR3aa: CASSMNGQGVAGYTF; CDR3nt: TGTGCCAGTAGTATGAATGGACAGGGAGTTGCTGGCTACACCTTC
d_gene: TRBD1; abundance: -; v_gene: TRBV5-1; j_gene: TRBJ2-7; CDR3aa: CASSAGTGNYEQYF; CDR3nt: TGCGCCAGCAGCGCCGGGACAGGCAACTACGAGCAGTACTTC
d_gene: TRBD1; abundance: -; v_gene: TRBV19; j_gene: TRBJ1-6; CDR3aa: CASSRGQVNSPLHF; CDR3nt: TGTGCCAGTTCGAGAGGACAGGTTAATTCACCCCTCCACTTT
d_gene: -; abundance: -; v_gene: TRBV29-1; j_gene: TRBJ1-1; CDR3aa: CSVEERGDTEAFF; CDR3nt: TGCAGCGTTGAAGAGCGGGGGGACACTGAAGCTTTCTTT
d_gene: TRBD2; abundance: -; v_gene: TRBV13; j_gene: TRBJ2-5; CDR3aa: CASSLQPGLAGDGETQYF; CDR3nt: TGTGCCAGCAGCTTGCAACCGGGACTAGCGGGAGACGGAGAGACCCAGTACTTC
d_gene: -; abundance: -; v_gene: TRBV4-1; j_gene: TRBJ1-2; CDR3aa: CASSPVPNYGYTF; CDR3nt: TGCGCCAGCAGCCCAGTACCCAACTATGGCTACACCTTC
d_gene: -; abundance: -; v_gene: TRBV21-1; j_gene: TRBJ1-4; CDR3aa: CASSKAKGAPATNEKLFF; CDR3nt: TGTGCCAGCAGCAAAGCTAAGGGGGCCCCAGCAACTAATGAAAAACTGTTTTTT
d_gene: -; abundance: -; v_gene: TRBV18; j_gene: TRBJ1-4; CDR3aa: CASSPRQQNEKLFF; CDR3nt: TGTGCCAGCTCACCACGACAGCAAAATGAAAAACTGTTTTTT
d_gene: TRBD1; abundance: -; v_gene: TRBV7-9; j_gene: TRBJ2-5; CDR3aa: CASSIQGAKETQYF; CDR3nt: TGTGCCAGCAGCATACAGGGGGCGAAGGAGACCCAGTACTTC
d_gene: -; abundance: -; v_gene: TRBV24-1; j_gene: TRBJ1-1; CDR3aa: CATSDLLGQAFF; CDR3nt: TGTGCCACCAGTGATCTCCTAGGTCAAGCTTTCTTT
d_gene: TRBD1; abundance: -; v_gene: TRBV7-9; j_gene: TRBJ1-2; CDR3aa: CASSLEFGQGGRYTF; CDR3nt: TGTGCCAGCAGCTTAGAATTTGGACAGGGCGGACGCTACACCTTC
d_gene: -; abundance: -; v_gene: TRBV27; j_gene: TRBJ1-2; CDR3aa: CASSPRRGVSGYTF; CDR3nt: TGTGCCAGCAGTCCTCGGCGGGGGGTGAGTGGCTACACCTTC